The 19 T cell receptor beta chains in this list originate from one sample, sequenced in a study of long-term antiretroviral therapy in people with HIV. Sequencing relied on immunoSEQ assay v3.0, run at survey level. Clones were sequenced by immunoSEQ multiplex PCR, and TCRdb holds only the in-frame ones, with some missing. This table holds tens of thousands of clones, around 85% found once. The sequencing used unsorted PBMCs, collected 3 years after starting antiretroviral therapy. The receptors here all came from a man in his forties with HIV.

The DNA for the CDR3 is TGCGCCAGCAGCCGGGACACTTCGTACGAGCAGTACTTC. Amino acid sequence: CASSRDTSYEQYF. This chain uses TRBV5-1 with TRBJ2-7; TRBD1 might be the D (6 bases). The CDR3 consists of 13 residues. Trimming pared 4 bases from V and 4 bases from J, leaving 12 bases between. The germline gives CDR1 SGHRS, CDR2 YFSETQ.

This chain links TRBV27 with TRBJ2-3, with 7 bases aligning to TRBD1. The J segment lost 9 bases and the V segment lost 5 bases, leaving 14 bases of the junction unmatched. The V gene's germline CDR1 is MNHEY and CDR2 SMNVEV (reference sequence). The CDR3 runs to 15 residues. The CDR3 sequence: CASSRFRQGEGTQYF. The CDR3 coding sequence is TGTGCCAGCAGTCGATTCCGACAGGGCGAGGGAACGCAGTATTTT.

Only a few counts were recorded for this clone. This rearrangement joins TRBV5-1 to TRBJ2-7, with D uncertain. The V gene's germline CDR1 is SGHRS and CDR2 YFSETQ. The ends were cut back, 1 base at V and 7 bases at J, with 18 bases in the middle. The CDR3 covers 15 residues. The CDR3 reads CASSLRADPLGEQYF. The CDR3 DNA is TGCGCCAGCAGCTTGAGGGCGGACCCCTTGGGGGAGCAGTACTTC.

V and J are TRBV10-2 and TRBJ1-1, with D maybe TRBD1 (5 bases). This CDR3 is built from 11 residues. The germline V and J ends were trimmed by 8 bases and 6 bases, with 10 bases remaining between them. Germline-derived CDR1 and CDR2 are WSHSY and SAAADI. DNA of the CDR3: TGCGCCAGCGGGCAGGGCCCTGAAGCTTTCTTT. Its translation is CASGQGPEAFF.

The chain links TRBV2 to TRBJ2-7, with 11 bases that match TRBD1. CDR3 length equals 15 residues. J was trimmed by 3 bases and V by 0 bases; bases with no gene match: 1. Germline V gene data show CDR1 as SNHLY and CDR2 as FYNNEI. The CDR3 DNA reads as TGTGCCAGCAGTGAAGCGGGACAGGGGGGCTACGAGCAGTACTTC. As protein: CASSEAGQGGYEQYF.

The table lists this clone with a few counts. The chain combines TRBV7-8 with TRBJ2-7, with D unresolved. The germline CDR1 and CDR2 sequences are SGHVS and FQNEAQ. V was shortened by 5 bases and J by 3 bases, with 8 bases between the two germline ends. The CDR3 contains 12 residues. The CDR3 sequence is CASSPTDYEQYF. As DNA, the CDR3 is TGTGCCAGCAGCCCCACAGACTACGAGCAGTACTTC.

DNA for the CDR3: TGCGCCAGCAGCCCGTGGGCGGGAAGTAACAATGAGCAGTTCTTC. This encodes CASSPWAGSNNEQFF. V gene TRBV5-1 combines with J gene TRBJ2-1; D is perhaps TRBD2 (6 bases). The CDR3 spans 15 residues. Germline V CDR1 and CDR2: SGHRS, YFSETQ. Trimming took off 4 bases at V and 5 bases at J, with 16 bases between the two ends.

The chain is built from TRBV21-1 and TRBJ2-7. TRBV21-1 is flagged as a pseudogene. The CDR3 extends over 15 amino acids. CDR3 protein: CASSKVRRPSYEQYF. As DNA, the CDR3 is TGTGCCAGCAGCAAAGTTCGCCGGCCCTCCTACGAGCAGTACTTC.

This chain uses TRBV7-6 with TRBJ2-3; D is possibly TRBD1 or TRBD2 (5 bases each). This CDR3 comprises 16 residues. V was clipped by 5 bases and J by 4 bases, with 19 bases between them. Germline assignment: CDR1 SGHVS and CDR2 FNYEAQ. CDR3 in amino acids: CASSPLSGRAADTQYF. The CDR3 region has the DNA TGTGCCAGCAGCCCGCTCTCAGGGCGGGCGGCAGATACGCAGTATTTT.

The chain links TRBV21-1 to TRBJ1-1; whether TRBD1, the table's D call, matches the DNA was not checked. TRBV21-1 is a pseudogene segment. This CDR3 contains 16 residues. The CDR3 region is CASSKALSGRATEAFF. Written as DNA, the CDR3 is TGTGCCAGCAGCAAAGCGCTTTCTGGCAGGGCCACTGAAGCTTTCTTT.

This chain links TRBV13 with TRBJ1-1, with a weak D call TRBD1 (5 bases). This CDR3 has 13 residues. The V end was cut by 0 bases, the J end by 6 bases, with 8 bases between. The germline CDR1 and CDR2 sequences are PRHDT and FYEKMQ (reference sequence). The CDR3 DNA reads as TGTGCCAGCAGCTTAGGATCGGGGGCTGAAGCTTTCTTT. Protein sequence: CASSLGSGAEAFF.

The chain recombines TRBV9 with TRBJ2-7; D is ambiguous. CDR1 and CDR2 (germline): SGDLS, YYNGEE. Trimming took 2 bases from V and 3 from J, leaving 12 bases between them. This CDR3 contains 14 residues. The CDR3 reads CASSVREEHYEQYF. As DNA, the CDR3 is TGTGCCAGCAGCGTGAGAGAGGAGCACTACGAGCAGTACTTC.

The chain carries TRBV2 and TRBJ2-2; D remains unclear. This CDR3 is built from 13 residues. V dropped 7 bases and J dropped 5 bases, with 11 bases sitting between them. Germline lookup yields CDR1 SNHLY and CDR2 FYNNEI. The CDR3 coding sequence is TGTGCCAGCAAAGGGTATAGAACCGGGGAGCTGTTTTTT. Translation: CASKGYRTGELFF. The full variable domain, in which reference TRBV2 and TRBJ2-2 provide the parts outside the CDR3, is EPEVTQTPSHQVTQMGQEVILRCVPISNHLYFYWYRQILGQKVEFLVSFYNNEISEKSEIFDDQFSVERPDGSNFTLKIRSTKLEDSAMYFCASKGYRTGELFFGEGSRLTVL.

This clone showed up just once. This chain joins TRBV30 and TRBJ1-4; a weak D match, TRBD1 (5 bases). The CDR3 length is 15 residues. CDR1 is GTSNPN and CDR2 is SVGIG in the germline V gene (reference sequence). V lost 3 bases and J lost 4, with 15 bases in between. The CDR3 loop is CAWSDLMGDNEKLFF. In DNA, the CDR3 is TGTGCCTGGAGCGATCTGATGGGGGATAATGAAAAACTGTTTTTT.

Here the CDR3 reads CASSFLDYTPNTGELFF. The CDR3 DNA reads TGCGCCAGCAGCTTTTTGGACTACACGCCGAACACCGGGGAGCTGTTTTTT. This chain joins TRBV5-1 and TRBJ2-2; possibly TRBD2 for D (6 bases). In germline, CDR1 is SGHRS, CDR2 YFSETQ. Trimming shortened V by 2 bases and J by 0 bases, and 14 bases separated the two germline ends. This CDR3 is built from 17 residues.

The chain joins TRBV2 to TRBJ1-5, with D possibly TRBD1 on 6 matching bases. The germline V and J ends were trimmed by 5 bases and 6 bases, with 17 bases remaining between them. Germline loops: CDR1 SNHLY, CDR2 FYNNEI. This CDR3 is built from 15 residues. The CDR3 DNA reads TGTGCCAGCAGTAAGGGGGGGAGTTTGAGTCAGCCCCAGCATTTT. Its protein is CASSKGGSLSQPQHF.

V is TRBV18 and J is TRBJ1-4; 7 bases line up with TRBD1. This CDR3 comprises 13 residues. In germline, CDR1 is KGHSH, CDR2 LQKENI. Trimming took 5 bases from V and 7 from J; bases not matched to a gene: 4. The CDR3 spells CASSDRVAEKLFF. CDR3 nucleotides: TGTGCCAGCTCAGACAGGGTTGCTGAAAAACTGTTTTTT.

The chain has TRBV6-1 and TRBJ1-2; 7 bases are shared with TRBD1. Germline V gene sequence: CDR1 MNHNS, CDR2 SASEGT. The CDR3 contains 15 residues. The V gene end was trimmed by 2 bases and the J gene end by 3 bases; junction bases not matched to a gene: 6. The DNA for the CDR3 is TGTGCCAGCAGTGAAAAGACAGGGCGCGACTATGGCTACACCTTC. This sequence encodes CASSEKTGRDYGYTF.

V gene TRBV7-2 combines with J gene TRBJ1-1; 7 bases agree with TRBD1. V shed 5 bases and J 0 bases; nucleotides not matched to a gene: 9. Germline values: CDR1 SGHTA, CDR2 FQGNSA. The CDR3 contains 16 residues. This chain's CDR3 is CASSTQGGWVNTEAFF. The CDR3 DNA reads TGTGCCAGCAGCACCCAGGGGGGATGGGTGAACACTGAAGCTTTCTTT.